This T cell receptor beta chain is from a study of OX40 agonist ivuxolimab in advanced cancers. Overall study: Patients receiving dose escalation had hepatocellular carcinoma, melanoma, renal cell or head and neck cancer.

Sequenced by immunoSEQ multiplex PCR; TCRdb stores in-frame clones only, minus some. Among tens of thousands of clones, more than 75% were seen once, and the ten largest hold about 20%. Trimming stripped 1 base from V and 7 bases from J, with 13 bases between. Germline V gene sequence: CDR1 LGHNA, CDR2 YSLEER. CDR3 length equals 15 residues. The J gene is TRBJ1-4, the V gene TRBV4-3; TRBD1 is a possible D gene (6 bases). Sequences were derived from CD4+ or CD8+ T cells sorted from blood, sampled in a trial of the OX40 agonist ivuxolimab. The origin of this receptor is an adult with an advanced solid tumor such as melanoma, head and neck, liver or kidney cancer. DNA for the CDR3: TGCGCCAGCAGCCAAGCCTGGGGGCAGGGTGAAAAACTGTTTTTT. Residues: CASSQAWGQGEKLFF.